A selection of T cell receptor beta chains follows, all from one sample in a study of control samples from healthy donors and cancer patients. Sequencing was performed with immunoSEQ multiplex PCR; in TCRdb, only in-frame clones are kept and a portion is missing. The table has about 130,000 clones, about 90% seen once. Sample: blood. The receptors here all came from a man between 18 and 29 years old in good health. The CDR3 runs from the conserved cysteine through the conserved F or W. The D gene is left open where the match is weak. Clone size is stated in some rows and not others, as once, few, many or a class when expanded.

>-|TRBJ1-6|TRBV30|-
TGTGCCTGGAGGCGGGGCTCCTATAATTCACCCCTCCACTTT
CAWRRGSYNSPLHF
>-|TRBJ2-3|TRBV11-2|TRBD2
TGTGCCAGCAGCTCTAGCGGGAGGGCCGTAGATACGCAGTATTTT
CASSSSGRAVDTQYF
>-|TRBJ2-5|TRBV9|-
TGTGCCAGCAGCGTAGATGTGGTGGCGGAGACCCAGTACTTC
CASSVDVVAETQYF
>-|TRBJ2-3|TRBV19|TRBD2
TGTGCCAGTAGTGCCCTAGCGGGAAGAAGCACAGATACGCAGTATTTT
CASSALAGRSTDTQYF
>-|TRBJ2-2|TRBV12-5|-
TGTGCTAGTGGGGGCACCGGGGAGCTGTTTTTT
CASGGTGELFF
>-|TRBJ2-1|TRBV6-2/TRBV6-3|TRBD2
TGTGCCAGCAGTCCCCCCACGAGAGTAGCGGGAGACAGTGAGCAGTTCTTC
CASSPPTRVAGDSEQFF
>-|TRBJ2-1|TRBV28|TRBD1
TGTGCCAGCAGTTCCACAGGGGGTCGGAATGAGCAGTTCTTC
CASSSTGGRNEQFF
>-|TRBJ2-1|TRBV11-2|-
TGTGCCAGCAGCTTATCAACCATGGGTGAGCAGTTCTTC
CASSLSTMGEQFF
>once|TRBJ2-1|TRBV5-4|-
TGTGCCAGCAGCTTCTCACAGGGAGCCTCCTACAATGAGCAGTTCTTC
CASSFSQGASYNEQFF
>-|TRBJ2-3|TRBV27|-
TGTGCCAGCAGTAGCTCCGGCACAGATACGCAGTATTTT
CASSSSGTDTQYF
>-|TRBJ2-2|TRBV27|TRBD2
TGTGCCAGCAGTTCCACAAGACTAGCGGGAGAAATGAGCGGGGAGCTGTTTTTT
CASSSTRLAGEMSGELFF
>once|TRBJ1-1|TRBV4-2|TRBD1
TGTGCCAGCAGTCAACGGACAGGGAAGGGAACTGAAGCTTTCTTT
CASSQRTGKGTEAFF
>-|TRBJ2-2|TRBV19|-
TGTGCCAGTACCCGTGGCGGGGAGCTGTTTTTT
CASTRGGELFF
>-|TRBJ1-2|TRBV5-4|TRBD1
TGTGCCAGCTTCTCTACGGGACAGGGACCGAACTATGGCTACACCTTC
CASFSTGQGPNYGYTF
>-|TRBJ1-1|TRBV18|-
TGTGCCAGCTCACCCCCCGGGAACACTGAAGCTTTCTTT
CASSPPGNTEAFF
>few|TRBJ2-5|TRBV7-2|TRBD1
TGTGCCAGCAGCAACCGACAGGGGGGGAAGAAAGAGACCCAGTACTTC
CASSNRQGGKKETQYF
>-|TRBJ1-2|TRBV24-1|TRBD1
TGTGCCACCAGTGATTCCCGGACAGGGGGTGGCTACACCTTC
CATSDSRTGGGYTF
>-|TRBJ1-5|TRBV27|-
TGTGCCAGCAGTTTAGGGATGAGCAATCAGCCCCAGCATTTT
CASSLGMSNQPQHF
>-|TRBJ1-2|TRBV7-5|-
TGTGCCAGAAGCTTAGGGGGGGTTCTCGGAGGCTACACCTTC
CARSLGGVLGGYTF
>-|TRBJ1-1|TRBV5-1|-
TGCGCCAGCAATCAAGGGTGGGGGGCAACTGAAGCTTTCTTT
CASNQGWGATEAFF
>few|TRBJ2-1|TRBV14|TRBD2
TGTGCCAGCAGTGCCCGAGGGACTAGCGGGAGCAATGAGCAGTTCTTC
CASSARGTSGSNEQFF
>few|TRBJ1-3|TRBV28|-
TGTGCCAGCAGGTTGACAGGAAACACCATATATTTT
CASRLTGNTIYF